The 30 T cell receptor beta chains below come from one sample, sequenced in a study of patients and donors after allogeneic stem cell transplantation. TCRdb independently ran MiXCR on the RT-PCR reads; one entry per CDR3 protein. The sample has over 130,000 distinct CDR3 sequences, 30% to 45% seen once. Material for sequencing was blood, either unsorted or a sorted T cell fraction (not recorded which). All receptors come from a human donor who was either an allogeneic HSCT recipient or a stem cell or donor lymphocyte infusion donor (not recorded which). It is not recorded whose cells these are; they may come from a transplant donor.

Only a few counts were recorded for this clonotype. V and J are TRBV12-3 or TRBV12-4 and TRBJ1-5; D perhaps matches TRBD1 (5 bases). The CDR3 consists of 12 residues. V lost 4 bases, J lost 8 bases, and 9 bases lay in between. CDR3 residues: CASSWGVEPQHF. The CDR3 nucleotides are TGTGCCAGCAGTTGGGGGGTAGAGCCCCAGCATTTT.

The rearrangement joins TRBV12-3 or TRBV12-4 to TRBJ1-1, with D possibly matching TRBD1 (5 bases). The CDR3 extends over 14 amino acids. V was cut by 3 bases and J by 1 base, with 9 bases left in between. CDR3: CASSFRGTNTEAFF. CDR3 nucleotides: TGTGCCAGCAGTTTCCGGGGGACGAACACTGAAGCTTTCTTT.

The genes are TRBV5-1 and TRBJ2-3, with 10 positions matching TRBD2. The germline V gene encodes CDR1 SGHRS and CDR2 YFSETQ. The length of the CDR3 is 16 residues. With V trimmed by 0 bases and J by 5 bases, 6 bases remained unmatched. CDR3 coding DNA: TGCGCCAGCAGCTTGGCGCTAGCGGGGGTACAAGATACGCAGTATTTT. It codes for CASSLALAGVQDTQYF.

The table lists this clonotype with a few counts. The chain couples TRBV20-1 to TRBJ1-4; D possibly corresponds to TRBD1 (5 bases). In germline, CDR1 is DFQATT, CDR2 SNEGSKA (reference sequence). CDR3 size: 14 residues. Trimming cost V 6 bases and J 8 bases, with 19 bases left between them. CDR3 coding DNA: TGCAGTGCCCAGGGACCGTCGGCCGGAGAAAAACTGTTTTTT. Encoded protein: CSAQGPSAGEKLFF.

The chain joins TRBV20-1 to TRBJ1-1; D uncertain. Trimming took off 0 bases at V and 1 base at J, with 12 bases between the two ends. Per the germline V gene, CDR1 is DFQATT and CDR2 is SNEGSKA (reference sequence). The CDR3 is made up of 15 amino acids. The CDR3 loop reads CSARDPGVANTEAFF. The CDR3 nucleotides read TGCAGTGCTAGAGATCCCGGGGTAGCGAACACTGAAGCTTTCTTT.

This clonotype came up a few times. V usage is TRBV20-1 and J usage is TRBJ1-1, with 12 bases aligning to TRBD1. The CDR3 is 13 amino acids. Germline CDR1 reads DFQATT; CDR2 reads SNEGSKA (reference sequence). Trimming at V came to 6 bases and at J to 6 bases, leaving 5 bases not matched to a gene. As DNA, the CDR3 is TGCAGTGCCCACCGGGACAGGGGGCCTGAAGCTTTCTTT. This codes for CSAHRDRGPEAFF.

This clonotype has just a few counts. In nucleotides, the CDR3 is TGTGCCAGCAGCGTGGGACAGAATAATTCACCCCTCCACTTT. Protein product: CASSVGQNNSPLHF. The J gene is TRBJ1-6, the V gene TRBV5-6; 7 bases fit TRBD1. CDR3 size: 14 residues. From germline, CDR1 is SGHDT and CDR2 YYEEEE. V lost 4 bases to trimming and J lost 5 bases; unmatched junction nucleotides: 3.

The sample holds many counts of this clonotype. This rearrangement joins TRBV9 to TRBJ2-3; 10 bases are a match to TRBD2. Per the germline V gene, CDR1 is SGDLS and CDR2 is YYNGEE. With V trimmed by 0 bases and J by 11 bases, 9 bases remained unmatched. The CDR3 is 15 amino acids. The CDR3 DNA reads as TGTGCCAGCAGCGTAGTAGGGCTAGCGGGGGACCGGCAGTATTTT. Translating gives CASSVVGLAGDRQYF. Filled out from reference TRBV9 and TRBJ2-3, the complete variable domain reads DSGVTQTPKHLITATGQRVTLRCSPRSGDLSVYWYQQSLDQGLQFLIQYYNGEERAKGNILERFSAQQFPDLHSELNLSSLELGDSALYFCASSVVGLAGDRQYFGPGTRLTVL.

The V and J genes are TRBV5-1 and TRBJ1-1, with 7 bases fitting TRBD1. J was trimmed by 0 bases and V by 2 bases; bases with no gene match: 4. The CDR3 sequence is 15 residues long. Per the germline V gene, CDR1 is SGHRS and CDR2 is YFSETQ. Here the CDR3 DNA reads TGCGCCAGCAGCTTCACTACAGGGGTGAACACTGAAGCTTTCTTT. Encoded protein: CASSFTTGVNTEAFF.

This clonotype was seen a few times. J is TRBJ1-1 and V is TRBV7-9, with D perhaps matching TRBD1 (6 bases). Germline assignment: CDR1 SEHNR and CDR2 FQNEAQ (reference sequence). Trimming took off 3 bases at V and 2 bases at J, with 16 bases between the two ends. This CDR3 is 16 amino acids long. CDR3 sequence (DNA): TGTGCCAGCAGCTTCCCACCGTTGACAGGAAACACTGAAGCTTTCTTT. Translated, it gives CASSFPPLTGNTEAFF. The full variable domain, rest sourced from reference TRBV7-9 and TRBJ1-1, is DTGVSQNPRHKITKRGQNVTFRCDPISEHNRLYWYRQTLGQGPEFLTYFQNEAQLEKSRLLSDRFSAERPKGSFSTLEIQRTEQGDSAMYLCASSFPPLTGNTEAFFGQGTRLTVV.

This clonotype came up a few times. This rearrangement joins TRBV11-2 to TRBJ1-1, with D unclear. CDR1 is SGHAT and CDR2 is FQNNGV in the germline V gene. Between the trimmed V and J ends, which lost 4 bases and 6 bases, there was a span of 9 bases. CDR3 length equals 12 residues. CDR3 amino acids: CASSYHSAEAFF. For the CDR3, the DNA is TGTGCCAGCAGCTACCACAGCGCTGAAGCTTTCTTT.

The J gene is TRBJ1-5, the V gene TRBV20-1, with D tentatively TRBD1 (6 bases). Trimming removed 8 bases at V and 5 bases at J, with 19 bases between. CDR1 is DFQATT and CDR2 is SNEGSKA in the germline V gene (reference sequence). The CDR3 extends over 14 amino acids. The CDR3 is CSLGEQGNDQPQHF. The CDR3 DNA is TGCAGTCTTGGTGAACAGGGAAATGATCAGCCCCAGCATTTT.

V is TRBV6-2 or TRBV6-3 and J is TRBJ1-5; D not resolved. Between the trimmed V and J ends, which lost 8 bases and 1 base, there was a span of 15 bases. This CDR3 region has 15 residues. The germline gives CDR1 MNHEY, CDR2 SVGEGT. The CDR3 sequence is CASGTEGGSNQPQHF. Here the CDR3 DNA reads TGTGCCAGCGGTACGGAGGGCGGCAGCAATCAGCCCCAGCATTTT.

Turning to this clonotype: A read error may explain this, as a much larger clone is one base away. The gene calls are TRBV12-3 or TRBV12-4 and TRBJ2-3; D unclear. V was pared by 1 base and J by 5 bases, with 1 base between. The CDR3 extends over 11 amino acids. The CDR3 protein is CASSLEDTQYF. The DNA of the CDR3 is TGTGCCAGCAGTTTAGAAGATACGCAGTATTTT.

This clonotype occurred a few times. The chain joins TRBV29-1 to TRBJ1-4; D is unresolved. The ends were cut back, 5 bases at V and 0 bases at J, with 7 bases in the middle. Germline CDR1 SQVTM, CDR2 ANQGSEA. The CDR3 totals 13 residues. The CDR3 here is CSVRRATNEKLFF. For the CDR3, the DNA is TGCAGCGTTAGGAGAGCAACTAATGAAAAACTGTTTTTT.

This chain links TRBV4-1 with TRBJ2-5, with 12 bases fitting TRBD1. CDR3 size: 17 residues. The V gene's germline CDR1 is MGHRA and CDR2 YSYEKL. V gave up 0 bases and J gave up 5 bases; unmatched junction bases: 7. In nucleotides, the CDR3 is TGCGCCAGCAGCCAAGACCCGGGACAGGGGGCAGAGGAGACCCAGTACTTC. Translated: CASSQDPGQGAEETQYF.

The rearrangement links TRBV7-2 to TRBJ1-2; tentatively, D is TRBD1 (5 bases). CDR1 and CDR2 (germline): SGHTA, FQGNSA. V shed 4 bases and J shed 2 bases, with 17 bases lying between them. The CDR3 has 16 residues. This CDR3 reads CASSSTRDARNYGYTF. The CDR3 nucleotides read TGTGCCAGCAGCTCCACCCGGGACGCGCGGAACTATGGCTACACCTTC.

This clonotype has a handful of counts. The V call is TRBV9, the J call TRBJ2-3; D might be TRBD1 or TRBD2, each matching 5 bases. The CDR3 covers 15 residues. The germline gives CDR1 SGDLS, CDR2 YYNGEE. V was clipped by 4 bases and J by 1 base, with 13 bases between them. CDR3 sequence: CASSSRQGGTDTQYF. In nucleotides, the CDR3 is TGTGCCAGCAGCTCACGCCAGGGAGGCACAGATACGCAGTATTTT.

This rearrangement joins TRBV28 to TRBJ1-2; D gene unclear. The germline gives CDR1 MDHEN, CDR2 SYDVKM. V was shortened by 3 bases and J by 5 bases, with 16 bases between the two germline ends. The CDR3 consists of 15 residues. CDR3 sequence: CASSFRGVLWYGYTF. CDR3 nucleotides: TGTGCCAGCAGTTTCCGGGGTGTTTTATGGTATGGCTACACCTTC.

This chain connects TRBV6-1 to TRBJ1-6; D gene ambiguous. The CDR3 has 11 amino acids. Trimming took off 1 base at V and 12 bases at J, with 4 bases between the two ends. The germline V gene has CDR1 MNHNS and CDR2 SASEGT. CDR3 sequence: CASSEGVPLHF. In DNA, the CDR3 is TGTGCCAGCAGTGAAGGAGTACCCCTCCACTTT.

The chain is built from TRBV6-5 and TRBJ1-4; no clear D gene. Germline V lookup: CDR1 MNHEY, CDR2 SVGAGI. V gave up 2 bases and J gave up 8 bases, with 12 bases separating them. The CDR3 covers 14 residues. The CDR3 DNA sequence: TGTGCCAGCAGTTACGAGGGTATGGGGGAAAAACTGTTTTTT. Residues: CASSYEGMGEKLFF.

The chain links TRBV12-3 or TRBV12-4 to TRBJ1-3; D perhaps matches TRBD1 (5 bases). The CDR3 spans 17 residues. V was shortened by 3 bases and J by 0 bases, with 15 bases between the two germline ends. CDR3 sequence reads: CASSFPFRGSSGNTIYF. CDR3 nucleotides: TGTGCCAGCAGTTTCCCCTTCCGGGGGAGCTCTGGAAACACCATATATTTT.

The chain uses TRBV2 and TRBJ1-4; no clear D. V was shortened by 8 bases and J by 8 bases, with 18 bases between the two germline ends. The CDR3 has 14 amino acids. Germline CDR1 is SNHLY and CDR2 is FYNNEI. The DNA of the CDR3 is TGTGCCAGCGGCCCCGACGGATTTGAGGAAAAACTGTTTTTT. Translating it yields CASGPDGFEEKLFF.

This clonotype is a singleton in its sample. Here the CDR3 DNA reads TGTGCCAGCAGCCGTTTTAGCTCCTACAATGAGCAGTTCTTC. Translation: CASSRFSSYNEQFF. V usage is TRBV7-6 and J usage is TRBJ2-1; D unclear. V shed 5 bases and J shed 0 bases, with 8 bases lying between them. This CDR3 comprises 14 residues. Germline CDR1 is SGHVS and CDR2 is FNYEAQ.

This clonotype has a handful of counts. The CDR3 region is CSATDGVKPQHF. The CDR3 DNA follows: TGCAGTGCTACCGACGGGGTTAAGCCCCAGCATTTT. V and J are TRBV20-1 and TRBJ1-5; D ambiguous. The germline V and J ends were trimmed by 4 bases and 8 bases, with 12 bases remaining between them. The CDR3 extends over 12 amino acids. Germline V gives CDR1 DFQATT, CDR2 SNEGSKA (reference sequence).

The V and J genes are TRBV12-3 or TRBV12-4 and TRBJ1-1; perhaps TRBD1 as D (5 bases). Trimming shortened V by 8 bases and J by 4 bases, and 14 bases separated the two germline ends. The CDR3 is made up of 13 amino acids. The CDR3 coding sequence is TGTGCCAGCTCCCCTTGGGGCGGCACTGAAGCTTTCTTT. Protein product: CASSPWGGTEAFF.

Here the CDR3 reads CASSQTSGGAVDTQYF. CDR3 in DNA: TGTGCCAGCAGCCAAACTAGCGGGGGGGCCGTAGATACGCAGTATTTT. This chain connects TRBV4-2 to TRBJ2-3, with 13 nucleotides matching TRBD2. Germline lookup yields CDR1 LGHNA and CDR2 YNFKEQ. The CDR3 is 16 amino acids. V shed 2 bases, J shed 5 bases, and the junction held 4 bases outside the gene matches.

The chain is built from TRBV4-2 and TRBJ2-1; TRBD2 matches 7 bases. Per germline, CDR1 LGHNA and CDR2 YNFKEQ. This CDR3 has 16 residues. After removal of 0 bases from V and 3 bases from J, the junction contained 5 bases not matched to a gene. The CDR3 DNA reads TGTGCCAGCAGCCAAGAACTCCGGGACTACTACAATGAGCAGTTCTTC. It codes for CASSQELRDYYNEQFF.

The chain links TRBV7-3 to TRBJ1-1; D unclear. V gave up 7 bases and J gave up 1 base, with 10 bases separating them. CDR3 length: 13 residues. The germline V gene has CDR1 SGHTA and CDR2 FQGTGA. CDR3 loop: CASTPRRNTEAFF. The CDR3 nucleotides read TGTGCCAGCACCCCAAGGCGGAACACTGAAGCTTTCTTT. Full variable domain (rest looked up from reference TRBV7-3 and TRBJ1-1): GAGVSQTPSNKVTEKGKYVELRCDPISGHTALYWYRQSLGQGPEFLIYFQGTGAADDSGLPNDRFFAVRPEGSVSTLKIQRTERGDSAVYLCASTPRRNTEAFFGQGTRLTVV.

A few counts support this clonotype. The chain combines TRBV12-3 or TRBV12-4 with TRBJ2-1; 11 nucleotides line up with TRBD2. Trimming at V came to 4 bases and at J to 9 bases, leaving 8 bases not matched to a gene. The CDR3 is made up of 15 amino acids. The CDR3: CASSSLAGGWSEQFF. Here the CDR3 DNA reads TGTGCCAGCAGTTCTCTAGCGGGGGGCTGGAGTGAGCAGTTCTTC.